These 6 T cell receptor beta chains were sequenced from one sample in a study of CD8 T cells in ankylosing spondylitis. Each CDR3 protein is one row after TCRdb ran MiXCR on the 5' RACE reads. The sample holds around 13,000 distinct CDR3 sequences, over 2.5% seen once. Sequenced: blood, either unsorted or a sorted T cell fraction (not recorded which). These receptors were taken from a male donor with ankylosing spondylitis or in good health (not recorded which).

There are many counts of this clonotype. This sequence joins TRBV9 and TRBJ2-1, with D maybe TRBD2 (6 bases). V gave up 0 bases and J gave up 8 bases, with 18 bases separating them. The germline V gene has CDR1 SGDLS and CDR2 YYNGEE. The CDR3 is made up of 16 amino acids. The CDR3 nucleotides are TGTGCCAGCAGCGTAGGGTTTGGGACTGAGGTAGATGAGCAGTTCTTC. The encoded protein is CASSVGFGTEVDEQFF.

This clonotype rates as medium-sized. The rearrangement joins TRBV9 to TRBJ1-2; D is possibly TRBD1 (5 bases). CDR1 and CDR2 (germline): SGDLS, YYNGEE. This CDR3 has 12 residues. Trimming cost V 4 bases and J 5 bases, with 9 bases left between them. In nucleotides, the CDR3 is TGTGCCAGCAGCTCCAGGGAGTATGGCTACACCTTC. Translated: CASSSREYGYTF.

This clonotype was seen only a few times. The chain recombines TRBV9 with TRBJ2-5, with unresolved D. The V end lost 5 bases, the J end lost 5 bases, and 13 bases lay between the germline ends. The germline CDR1 and CDR2 sequences are SGDLS and YYNGEE. The CDR3 contains 13 residues. The CDR3 reads CASSVPGGETQYF. The DNA of the CDR3 is TGTGCCAGCAGTGTTCCGGGTGGCGAGACCCAGTACTTC.

In this sample, this clonotype turned up many times. The CDR3 nucleotides read TGTGCCAGCAGCCCCCGACTAGCGGGAGATGAGCAGTTCTTC. It translates to CASSPRLAGDEQFF. This chain connects TRBV9 to TRBJ2-1; 12 nucleotides match TRBD2. Germline CDR1 SGDLS, CDR2 YYNGEE. The junction had 4 bases not matched to a gene; V was cut back by 4 bases and J by 8 bases. This CDR3 contains 14 residues.

This clonotype is termed medium-sized. V gene TRBV9 combines with J gene TRBJ2-7, with D possibly matching TRBD1 (6 bases). CDR3 length equals 14 residues. Between the trimmed V and J ends, which lost 3 bases and 2 bases, there was a span of 12 bases. In germline, CDR1 is SGDLS, CDR2 YYNGEE. DNA for the CDR3: TGTGCCAGCAGCGCCCAAACAGGGCCCTACGAGCAGTACTTC. Translating gives CASSAQTGPYEQYF.

This sequence joins TRBV9 and TRBJ2-5; D perhaps matches TRBD1 (6 bases). CDR3 length equals 15 residues. V was shortened by 2 bases and J by 8 bases, with 19 bases between the two germline ends. Germline lookup yields CDR1 SGDLS and CDR2 YYNGEE. CDR3 sequence reads: CASSVEQGLGVTQYF. CDR3 bases: TGTGCCAGCAGCGTGGAACAGGGCTTAGGAGTCACCCAGTACTTC.